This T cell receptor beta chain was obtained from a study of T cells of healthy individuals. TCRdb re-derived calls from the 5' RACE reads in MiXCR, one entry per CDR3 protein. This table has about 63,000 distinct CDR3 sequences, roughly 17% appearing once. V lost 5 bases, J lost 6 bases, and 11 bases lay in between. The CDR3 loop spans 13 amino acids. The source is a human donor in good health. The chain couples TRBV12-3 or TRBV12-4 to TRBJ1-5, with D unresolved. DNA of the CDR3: TGTGCCAGCAGTCCCTCCGAAGGTCAGCCCCAGCATTTT. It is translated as CASSPSEGQPQHF.